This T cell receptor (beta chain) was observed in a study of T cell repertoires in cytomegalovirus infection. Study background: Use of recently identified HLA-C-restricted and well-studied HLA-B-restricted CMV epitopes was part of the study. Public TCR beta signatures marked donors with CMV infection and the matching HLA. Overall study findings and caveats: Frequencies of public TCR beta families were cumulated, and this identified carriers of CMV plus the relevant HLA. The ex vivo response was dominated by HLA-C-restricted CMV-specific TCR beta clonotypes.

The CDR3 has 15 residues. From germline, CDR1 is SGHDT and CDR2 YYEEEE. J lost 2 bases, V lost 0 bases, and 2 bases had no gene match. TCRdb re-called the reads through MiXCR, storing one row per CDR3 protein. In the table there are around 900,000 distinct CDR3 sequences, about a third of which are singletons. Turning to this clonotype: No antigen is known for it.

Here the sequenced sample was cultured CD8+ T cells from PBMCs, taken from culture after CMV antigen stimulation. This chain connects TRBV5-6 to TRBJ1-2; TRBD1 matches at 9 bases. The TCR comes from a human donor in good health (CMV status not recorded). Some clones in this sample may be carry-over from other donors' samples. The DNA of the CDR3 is TGTGCCAGCAGCTTGGGACAGGGGGACAACTATGGCTACACCTTC. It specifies CASSLGQGDNYGYTF.